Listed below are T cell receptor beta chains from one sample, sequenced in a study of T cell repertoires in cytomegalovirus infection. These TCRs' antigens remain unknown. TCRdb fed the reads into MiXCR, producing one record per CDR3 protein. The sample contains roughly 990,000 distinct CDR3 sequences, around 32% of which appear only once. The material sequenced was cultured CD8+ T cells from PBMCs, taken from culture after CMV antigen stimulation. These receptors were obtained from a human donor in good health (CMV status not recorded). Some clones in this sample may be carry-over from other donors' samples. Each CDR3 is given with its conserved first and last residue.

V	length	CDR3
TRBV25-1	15	CASSESTGHTGELFF
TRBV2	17	CASSGTLQYLRTDTQYF
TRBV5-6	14	CASSFPSFPDTQYF
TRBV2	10	CGSIRGEQYF
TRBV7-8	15	CANSLEVRPSYEQYF
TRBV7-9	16	CASSLGREAEQETQYF
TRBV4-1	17	CANSPLSITGEYNEQFF
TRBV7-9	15	CASSLPGHYNSPLHF
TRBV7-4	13	CANSPIPNTEAFF
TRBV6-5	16	CASSPRFGGEKDTQYF
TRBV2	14	CASSTDRSNEKLFF
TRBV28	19	CASSLSLHPGTGDYNEQFF
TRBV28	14	CASSSDIIRDGYTF
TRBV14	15	CASSQEVAWDTEAFF
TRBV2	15	CASSVDRRLNTEAFF
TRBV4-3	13	CASSPDTGVGQYF
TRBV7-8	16	CASSFWGGLIIGELFF
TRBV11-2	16	CASSFGTGSSYNEQFF
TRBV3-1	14	CASSQGTVLYEQYF
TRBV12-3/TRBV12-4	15	CASSLGTGDPYEQYF
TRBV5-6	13	CASSYLTGNEQYF
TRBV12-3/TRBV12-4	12	CASSRDIYEQFF
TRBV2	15	CASSEAGNPTDTQYF
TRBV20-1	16	CSARDIAGGPMKTQYF
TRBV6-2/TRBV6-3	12	CASSYQGIGYTF
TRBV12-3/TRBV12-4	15	CASSLAPGTQAEQYF
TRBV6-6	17	CASSKFDRKDMNTEAFF
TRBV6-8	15	CASSYDRPPGYEQYF
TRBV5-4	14	CASSLDRGYTEAFF
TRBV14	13	CASSHYDKNIQYF
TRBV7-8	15	CASSSGRFLGNEQFF
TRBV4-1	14	CASSQVGVVNTIYF
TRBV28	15	CASSLIGGAVDEQFF
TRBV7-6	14	CASSLLAAPGTQYF
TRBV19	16	CASSITRGPSTDTQYF
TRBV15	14	CATSPSKGANEQFF
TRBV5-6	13	CASSLGWTGPQYF
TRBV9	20	CASSAGLGLAGAMNTGELFF
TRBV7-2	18	CASSLVGGLAGLQETQYF
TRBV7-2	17	CASSPATSGGMMNIQYF
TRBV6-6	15	CANSYRTSGGNEQFF
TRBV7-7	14	CASSQSAGTDTQYF
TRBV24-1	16	CATRGSDRGRTDTQYF
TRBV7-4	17	CASSSGDRVRHTDTQYF
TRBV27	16	CASSLRGAGATDTQYF
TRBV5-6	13	CASSFGTGKEQYF
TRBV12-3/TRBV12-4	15	CASSYAGGAGETQYF
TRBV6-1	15	CASSEADRRNQPQHF